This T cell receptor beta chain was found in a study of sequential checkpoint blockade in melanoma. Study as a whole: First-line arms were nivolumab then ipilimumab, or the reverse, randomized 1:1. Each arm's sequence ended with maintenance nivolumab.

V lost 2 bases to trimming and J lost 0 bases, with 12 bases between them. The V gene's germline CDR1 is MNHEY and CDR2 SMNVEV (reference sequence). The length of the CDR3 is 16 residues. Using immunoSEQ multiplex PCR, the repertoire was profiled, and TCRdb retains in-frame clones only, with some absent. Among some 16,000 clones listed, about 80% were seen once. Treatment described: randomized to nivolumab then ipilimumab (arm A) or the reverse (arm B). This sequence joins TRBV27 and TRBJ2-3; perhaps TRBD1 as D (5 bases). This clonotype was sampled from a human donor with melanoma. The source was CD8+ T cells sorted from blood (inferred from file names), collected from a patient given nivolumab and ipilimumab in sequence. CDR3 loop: CASSLHWTSSTDTQYF. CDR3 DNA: TGTGCCAGCAGTTTACACTGGACATCTAGCACAGATACGCAGTATTTT.